Listed below are T cell receptor beta chains from one sample, sequenced in a study of control samples from healthy donors and cancer patients. The data were produced by immunoSEQ multiplex PCR, yet TCRdb's version contains in-frame clones alone and is incomplete. Among some 140,000 clones listed, roughly 94% were seen once. Sequencing input: blood. The receptors stem from a man aged 35 to 55 in good health. Each CDR3 is given with its conserved first and last residue. A D gene is named only where the DNA matches it firmly. Clone size is shown for a subset of rows, as once, few, many or a class of expanded clone.

TRBV28	.	TRBJ1-4	.	TGTGCCAGCACCCAGGTCGGGAGGGCTGAAAAACTGTTTTTT	CASTQVGRAEKLFF
TRBV28	.	TRBJ1-3	.	TGTGCCAGCAGTTTATCGGGGTTGGGAAACACCATATATTTT	CASSLSGLGNTIYF
TRBV6-1	.	TRBJ2-1	.	TGTGCCAGCAGTGAAATAAGGCTGGTTGACGACAATGAGCAGTTCTTC	CASSEIRLVDDNEQFF
TRBV4-3	few	TRBJ2-7	TRBD2	TGCGCCAGCAGCCAAGGACTAGCGGGCTCCTACGAGCAGTACTTC	CASSQGLAGSYEQYF
TRBV7-6	.	TRBJ2-7	TRBD1	TGTGCCAGCAGCCAGGGACAGGGGATCTCCTACGAGCAGTACTTC	CASSQGQGISYEQYF
TRBV28	.	TRBJ2-3	.	TGTGCCAGCAGCCCAGCCAGTCTCACAGATACGCAGTATTTT	CASSPASLTDTQYF
TRBV6-2/TRBV6-3	.	TRBJ2-5	TRBD2	TGTGCCAGCAGTTCACGGGGGGGCCGGAGCGAGACCCAGTACTTC	CASSSRGGRSETQYF
TRBV28	.	TRBJ1-2	.	TGTGCCAGCACCCCCAGAGTCAGGGTTAATGGCTACACCTTC	CASTPRVRVNGYTF
TRBV18	.	TRBJ2-1	.	TGTGCCAGCTCACCCTCTGCAGGGAGCTCCTACAATGAGCAGTTCTTC	CASSPSAGSSYNEQFF
TRBV7-3	.	TRBJ1-3	TRBD1	TGTGCCAGCAGCTTAAGGGGCACAGGGGACTCTGGAAACACCATATATTTT	CASSLRGTGDSGNTIYF
TRBV24-1	.	TRBJ2-1	.	TGTGCCACCAGTGATTCGGGGGCTTACAATGAGCAGTTCTTC	CATSDSGAYNEQFF
TRBV24-1	.	TRBJ1-1	.	TGTGCCACCAGTGATTCAGGATTTCGGACTGAAGCTTTCTTT	CATSDSGFRTEAFF
TRBV5-4	.	TRBJ2-2	.	TGTGCCAGCAGCTCGATGGGTGGCGGGGAGCTGTTTTTT	CASSSMGGGELFF
TRBV7-9	.	TRBJ1-6	.	TGTGCCAGCAGCTCCCCCCTCTTGGGCGGCCCGACCCTCCACTTT	CASSSPLLGGPTLHF
TRBV7-2	.	TRBJ2-1	TRBD2	TGTGCCAGCAGTCTCCTTAGCGGGGTTTACAATGAGCAGTTCTTC	CASSLLSGVYNEQFF
TRBV4-1	.	TRBJ1-1	TRBD1	TGCGCCAGCAGCCTCCGACAGGGGGCCAGGAACACTGAAGCTTTCTTT	CASSLRQGARNTEAFF
TRBV20-1	.	TRBJ1-3	.	TGCAGTCCTCAGAGGGGAAACACCATATATTTT	CSPQRGNTIYF
TRBV7-9	.	TRBJ2-2	TRBD1	TGTGCCAGCAGCGAGGACAGGGTGGGGGAGCTGTTTTTT	CASSEDRVGELFF
TRBV13	.	TRBJ1-1	.	TGTGCCAGCAGCCCTGGGGAGGACACTGAAGCTTTCTTT	CASSPGEDTEAFF
TRBV19	once	TRBJ1-6	TRBD1	TGTGCCAGTAGTAGGATGACAGGGGAGGATTCACCCCTCCACTTT	CASSRMTGEDSPLHF
TRBV7-2	.	TRBJ1-5	.	TGTGCCAGCAGCCTCGAGGGCAGCCTCAGAAGGCCCCAGCATTTT	CASSLEGSLRRPQHF
TRBV28	.	TRBJ1-2	.	TGTGCCAGCAGTTTAAAGAACGGGTATGGCTACACCTTC	CASSLKNGYGYTF
TRBV2	once	TRBJ1-2	.	TGTGCCAGCAGTGAGCGACGGGTCTATGGCTACACCTTC	CASSERRVYGYTF
TRBV7-9	.	TRBJ1-5	TRBD1	TGTGCCAGCAGCCCCCTACGACAGACAGGGGGTTTACAGCCCCAGCATTTT	CASSPLRQTGGLQPQHF
TRBV6-2/TRBV6-3	.	TRBJ1-1	.	TGTGCCAGCAGTTCTCGGGCAGGGTCCACTGAAGCTTTCTTT	CASSSRAGSTEAFF
TRBV10-1	.	TRBJ1-4	.	TGCGCCAGCAGTGATGGTGGAAAACTGTTTTTT	CASSDGGKLFF
TRBV5-1	.	TRBJ1-1	.	TGCGCCAGCAGCTTGGCGGGGGCAAACACTGAAGCTTTCTTT	CASSLAGANTEAFF
TRBV12-3/TRBV12-4	.	TRBJ2-7	TRBD1	TGTGCCAGCAGTCCGGACAGGTACGAGCAGTACTTC	CASSPDRYEQYF
TRBV19	.	TRBJ2-4	TRBD1	TGTGCCAGTAGGCGGACAGGGAAAAACATTCAGTACTTC	CASRRTGKNIQYF
TRBV24-1	.	TRBJ2-1	TRBD1	TGTGCCACCAGTGATGCCCCCGGGACAGGGTCTAACAATGAGCAGTTCTTC	CATSDAPGTGSNNEQFF
TRBV18	.	TRBJ1-1	.	TGTGCCAGCTGGGGACAGAACACTGAAGCTTTCTTT	CASWGQNTEAFF
TRBV12-3/TRBV12-4	.	TRBJ2-1	.	TGTGCCAGCAGTTTGTACAATGAGCAGTTCTTC	CASSLYNEQFF
TRBV5-1	.	TRBJ1-3	.	TGCGCCAGCAGCTTGGCGGTGAACTCTGGAAACACCATATATTTT	CASSLAVNSGNTIYF
TRBV4-3	.	TRBJ1-1	.	TGCGCCAGCAGCCAAGGAGTTAATAGGGCTTTCTTT	CASSQGVNRAFF
TRBV5-1	.	TRBJ2-1	TRBD1	TGCGCCAGCAGCGACGCCTCCGGGACAGGGGGCTTCGAGCAGTTCTTC	CASSDASGTGGFEQFF
TRBV2	.	TRBJ1-1	.	TGTGCCAGCGGGGCGCGTCGACAGGAGATAAACACTGAAGCTTTCTTT	CASGARRQEINTEAFF
TRBV29-1	.	TRBJ2-1	.	TGCAGCGTGGGGAGGGGGACTGGTCCCTACAATGAGCAGTTCTTC	CSVGRGTGPYNEQFF
TRBV28	.	TRBJ1-4	TRBD1	TGTGCCAGCAGTCCACTTGGACAGGGGGCTACACTGTTTTTT	CASSPLGQGATLFF
TRBV27	.	TRBJ1-5	.	TGTGCCAGCAGCCCGAGGCCGACTGCCTCTCAGCCCCAGCATTTT	CASSPRPTASQPQHF
TRBV7-9	.	TRBJ1-4	.	TGTGCCAGCAGCTTAGGTGGCAGTCCCGATGAAAAACTGTTTTTT	CASSLGGSPDEKLFF
TRBV6-1	once	TRBJ1-1	.	TGTGCCAGCAGTGAAGTACGGGACACTGAAGCTTTCTTT	CASSEVRDTEAFF
TRBV29-1	.	TRBJ1-2	TRBD1	TGCAGCGTCTTACCCCCGGGACAGGGGGCGTCTGGTGGCTACACCTTC	CSVLPPGQGASGGYTF
TRBV7-9	.	TRBJ1-3	.	TGTGCCAGCAGCTTAGCCGCAGGCAACACCATATATTTT	CASSLAAGNTIYF
TRBV9	once	TRBJ2-6	TRBD1	TGTGCCAGCAGCGTAGCAGGGGGATTTTCTGGGGCCAACGTCCTGACTTTC	CASSVAGGFSGANVLTF
TRBV6-5	.	TRBJ1-4	.	TGTGCCAGCAGTTACTCGAGGAATGAAAAACTGTTTTTT	CASSYSRNEKLFF
TRBV12-5	.	TRBJ1-2	TRBD1	TGTGCTAGTGGTTACGGGGACAGGTCGAACTATGGCTACACCTTC	CASGYGDRSNYGYTF
TRBV5-4	.	TRBJ2-4	.	TGTGCCAGCAGCTCCCCTGGACGGACAACCAAAAACATTCAGTACTTC	CASSSPGRTTKNIQYF
TRBV6-5	.	TRBJ1-3	.	TGTGCCAGCAGTTCGACAAACTCTGGAAACACCATATATTTT	CASSSTNSGNTIYF